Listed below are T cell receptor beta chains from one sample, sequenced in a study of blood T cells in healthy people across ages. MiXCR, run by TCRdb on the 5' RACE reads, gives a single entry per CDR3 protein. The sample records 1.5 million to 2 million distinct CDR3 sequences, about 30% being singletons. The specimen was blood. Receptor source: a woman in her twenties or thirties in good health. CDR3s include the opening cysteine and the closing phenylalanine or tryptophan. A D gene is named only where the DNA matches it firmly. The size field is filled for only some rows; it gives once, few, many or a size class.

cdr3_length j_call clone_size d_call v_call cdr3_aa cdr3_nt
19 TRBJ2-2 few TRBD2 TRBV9 CASSALAGGPGFSSGELFF TGTGCCAGCAGCGCTCTCGCGGGGGGGCCGGGATTCAGTTCCGGGGAGCTGTTTTTT
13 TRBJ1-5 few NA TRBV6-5 CASSYSPNHPQHF TGTGCCAGCAGTTACTCACCTAATCACCCCCAGCATTTT
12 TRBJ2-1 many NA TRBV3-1 CASSRDINEQFF TGTGCCAGCAGCCGGGACATTAATGAGCAGTTCTTC
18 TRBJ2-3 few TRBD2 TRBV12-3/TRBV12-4 CASSTRLAGGPGTDTQYF TGTGCCAGCTCAACTCGACTAGCGGGGGGGCCCGGCACAGATACGCAGTATTTT
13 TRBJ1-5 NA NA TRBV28 CASSSRVLAPQHF TGTGCCAGCAGTTCCAGGGTCCTTGCTCCCCAGCATTTT
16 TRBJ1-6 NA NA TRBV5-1 CASSGTETSYNSPLHF TGCGCCAGCAGCGGGACGGAAACCTCCTATAATTCACCCCTCCACTTT
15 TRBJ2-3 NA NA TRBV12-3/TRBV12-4 CASTRMGRDTDTQYF TGTGCCAGCACCAGGATGGGGCGCGACACAGATACGCAGTATTTT
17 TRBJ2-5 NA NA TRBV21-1 CASIQTTGGQAGNEQYF TGTGCCAGCATCCAAACGACGGGAGGGCAAGCTGGGAATGAGCAGTACTTC
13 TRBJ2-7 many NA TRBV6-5 CASWMGNSYEQYF TGTGCCAGCTGGATGGGCAACTCCTACGAGCAGTACTTC
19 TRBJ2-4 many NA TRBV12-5 CASGLSGVNTALAKNIQYF TGTGCTAGTGGTTTGAGCGGCGTAAATACCGCTCTAGCCAAAAACATTCAGTACTTC
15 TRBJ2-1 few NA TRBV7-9 CASSLDGGSLWEQFF TGTGCCAGCAGCTTAGACGGAGGGTCCCTCTGGGAGCAGTTCTTC
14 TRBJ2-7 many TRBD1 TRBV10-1 CASGQGLDVYEQYF TGCGCCAGCGGACAGGGATTAGATGTTTACGAGCAGTACTTC
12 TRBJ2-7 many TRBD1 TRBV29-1 CSVSGTDVKQYF TGCAGCGTTTCCGGGACAGACGTCAAGCAGTACTTC
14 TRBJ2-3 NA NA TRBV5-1 CASRPPGVLDTQYF TGCGCCAGCAGACCCCCGGGGGTGTTAGATACGCAGTATTTT
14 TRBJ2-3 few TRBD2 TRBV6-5 CASSLAGGRNTQYF TGTGCCAGCAGTTTAGCGGGGGGGAGAAATACGCAGTATTTT
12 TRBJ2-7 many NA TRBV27 CASSMDLYEQYF TGTGCCAGCAGCATGGACCTCTACGAGCAGTACTTC
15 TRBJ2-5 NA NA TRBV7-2 CASSLEKHPRETQYF TGTGCCAGCAGCTTAGAGAAACATCCGCGGGAGACCCAGTACTTC